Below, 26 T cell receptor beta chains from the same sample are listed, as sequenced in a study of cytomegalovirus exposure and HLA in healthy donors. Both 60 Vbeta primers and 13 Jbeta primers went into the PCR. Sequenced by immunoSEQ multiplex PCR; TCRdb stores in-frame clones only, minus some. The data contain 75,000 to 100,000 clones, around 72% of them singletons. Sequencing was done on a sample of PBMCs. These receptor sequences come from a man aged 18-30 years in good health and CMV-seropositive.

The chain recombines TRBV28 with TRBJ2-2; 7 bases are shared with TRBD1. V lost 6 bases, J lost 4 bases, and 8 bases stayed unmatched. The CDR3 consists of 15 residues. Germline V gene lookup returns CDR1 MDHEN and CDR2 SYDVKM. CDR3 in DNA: TGTGCCAGCAGCGGACCGGGACAGAGCACCGGGGAGCTGTTTTTT. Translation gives CASSGPGQSTGELFF.

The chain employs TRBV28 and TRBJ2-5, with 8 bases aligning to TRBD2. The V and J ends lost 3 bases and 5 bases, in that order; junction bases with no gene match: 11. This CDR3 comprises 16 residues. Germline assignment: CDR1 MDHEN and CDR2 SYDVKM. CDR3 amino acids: CASSFGGGMRTETQYF. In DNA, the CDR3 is TGTGCCAGCAGTTTCGGGGGGGGCATGCGAACGGAGACCCAGTACTTC.

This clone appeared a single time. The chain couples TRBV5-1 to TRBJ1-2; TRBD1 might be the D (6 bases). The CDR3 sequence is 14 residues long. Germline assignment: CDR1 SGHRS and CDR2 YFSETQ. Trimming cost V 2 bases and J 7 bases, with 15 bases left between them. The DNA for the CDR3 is TGCGCCAGCAGCTTATGGGGGCAGGGCTTTGGCTACACCTTC. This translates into CASSLWGQGFGYTF.

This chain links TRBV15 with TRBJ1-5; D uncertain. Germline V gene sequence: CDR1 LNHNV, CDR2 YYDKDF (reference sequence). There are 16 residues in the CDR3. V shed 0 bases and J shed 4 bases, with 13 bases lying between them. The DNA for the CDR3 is TGTGCCACCAGCAGAGATCGGTGGGCAGTTAATCAGCCCCAGCATTTT. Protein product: CATSRDRWAVNQPQHF.

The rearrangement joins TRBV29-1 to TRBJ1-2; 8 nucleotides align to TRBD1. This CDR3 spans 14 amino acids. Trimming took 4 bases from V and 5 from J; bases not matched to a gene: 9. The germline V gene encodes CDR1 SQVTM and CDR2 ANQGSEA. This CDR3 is CSVGQGQGGYGYTF. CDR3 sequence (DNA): TGCAGCGTTGGACAGGGGCAGGGAGGTTATGGCTACACCTTC.

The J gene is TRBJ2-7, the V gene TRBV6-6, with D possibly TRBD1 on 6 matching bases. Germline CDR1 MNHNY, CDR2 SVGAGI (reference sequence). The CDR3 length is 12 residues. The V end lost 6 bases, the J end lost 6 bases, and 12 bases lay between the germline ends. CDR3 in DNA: TGTGCCAGCAGCGCGGACAGCCCCGAGCAGTACTTC. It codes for CASSADSPEQYF.

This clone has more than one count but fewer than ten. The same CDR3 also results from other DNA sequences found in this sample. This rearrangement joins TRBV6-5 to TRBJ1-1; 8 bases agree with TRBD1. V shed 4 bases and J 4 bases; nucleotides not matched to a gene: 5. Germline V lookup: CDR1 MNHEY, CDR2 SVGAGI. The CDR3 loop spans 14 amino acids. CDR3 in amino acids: CASSSQTGGTEAFF. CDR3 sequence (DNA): TGTGCCAGCAGTTCCCAAACAGGGGGCACTGAAGCTTTCTTT.

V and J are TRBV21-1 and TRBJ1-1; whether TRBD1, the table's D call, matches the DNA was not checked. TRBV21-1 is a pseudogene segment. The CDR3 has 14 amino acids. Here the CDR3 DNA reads TGTGCCAGCAGCAAAGACAGGGTGAACACTGAAGCTTTCTTT. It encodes CASSKDRVNTEAFF.

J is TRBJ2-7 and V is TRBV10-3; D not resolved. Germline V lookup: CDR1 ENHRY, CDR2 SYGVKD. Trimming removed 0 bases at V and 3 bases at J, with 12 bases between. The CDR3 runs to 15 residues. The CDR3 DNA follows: TGTGCCATCAGTGAGTCGTCCAGCAACAGCTACGAGCAGTACTTC. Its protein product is CAISESSSNSYEQYF.

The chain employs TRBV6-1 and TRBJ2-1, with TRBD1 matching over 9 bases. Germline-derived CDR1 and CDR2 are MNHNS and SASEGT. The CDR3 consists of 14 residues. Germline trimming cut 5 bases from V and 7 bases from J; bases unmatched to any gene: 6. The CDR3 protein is CASSPGTGWNEQFF. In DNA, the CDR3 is TGTGCCAGCAGTCCAGGGACAGGGTGGAATGAGCAGTTCTTC.

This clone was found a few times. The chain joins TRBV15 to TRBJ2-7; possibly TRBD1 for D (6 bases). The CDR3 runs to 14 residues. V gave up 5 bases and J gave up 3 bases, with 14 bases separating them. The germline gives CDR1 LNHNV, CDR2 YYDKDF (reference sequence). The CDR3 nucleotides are TGTGCCACCAGCCTACAGGGACAATTCTACGAGCAGTACTTC. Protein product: CATSLQGQFYEQYF.

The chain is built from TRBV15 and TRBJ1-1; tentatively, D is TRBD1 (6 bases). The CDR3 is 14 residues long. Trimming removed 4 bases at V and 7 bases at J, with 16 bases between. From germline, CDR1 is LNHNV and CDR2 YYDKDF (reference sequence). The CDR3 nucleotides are TGTGCCACCAGCATCAGGATAGGGGGGGGTGAAGCTTTCTTT. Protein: CATSIRIGGGEAFF.

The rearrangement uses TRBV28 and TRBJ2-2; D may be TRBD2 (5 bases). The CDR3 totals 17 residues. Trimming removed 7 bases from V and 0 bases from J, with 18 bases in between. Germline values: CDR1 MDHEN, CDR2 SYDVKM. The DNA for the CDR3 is TGTGCCAGCACACCGAGGGCAGCCCTAGCGAACACCGGGGAGCTGTTTTTT. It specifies CASTPRAALANTGELFF.

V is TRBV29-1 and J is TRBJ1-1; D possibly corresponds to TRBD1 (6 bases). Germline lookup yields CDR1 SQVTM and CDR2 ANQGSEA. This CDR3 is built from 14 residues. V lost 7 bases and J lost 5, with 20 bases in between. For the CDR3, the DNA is TGCAGCGCATCGGCGGGGGCACGGGGAACTGAAGCTTTCTTT. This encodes CSASAGARGTEAFF.

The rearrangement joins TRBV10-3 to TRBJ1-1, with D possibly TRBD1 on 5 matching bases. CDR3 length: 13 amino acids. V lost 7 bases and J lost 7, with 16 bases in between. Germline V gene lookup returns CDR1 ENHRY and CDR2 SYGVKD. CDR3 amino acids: CAITKEGADEAFF. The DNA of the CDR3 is TGTGCCATCACTAAGGAAGGGGCGGATGAAGCTTTCTTT.

The CDR3: CASSRTGDTQYF. CDR3 DNA: TGTGCCAGCAGCCGGACTGGAGATACGCAGTATTTT. V usage is TRBV7-8 and J usage is TRBJ2-3; tentative D call: TRBD2 (5 bases). The CDR3 contains 12 residues. V was pared by 5 bases and J by 5 bases, with 8 bases between. Per germline, CDR1 SGHVS and CDR2 FQNEAQ.

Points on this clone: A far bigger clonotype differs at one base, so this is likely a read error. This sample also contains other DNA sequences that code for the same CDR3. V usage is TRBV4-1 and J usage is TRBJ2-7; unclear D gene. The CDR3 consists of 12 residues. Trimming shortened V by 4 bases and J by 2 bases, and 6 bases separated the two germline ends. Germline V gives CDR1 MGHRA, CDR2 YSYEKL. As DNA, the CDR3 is TGCGCCAGCAGCCTAGACGCCTACGAGCAGTACTTC. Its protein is CASSLDAYEQYF.

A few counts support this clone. CDR3: CASSDLGVSIGGYEQYF. DNA of the CDR3: TGTGCCAGCAGTGATTTGGGGGTCTCCATAGGGGGATACGAGCAGTACTTC. J is TRBJ2-7 and V is TRBV2; D may be TRBD1 (6 bases). The CDR3 totals 17 residues. Trimming shortened V by 3 bases and J by 4 bases, and 22 bases separated the two germline ends. Germline values: CDR1 SNHLY, CDR2 FYNNEI. Supplemented by reference TRBV2 and TRBJ2-7, the full variable domain reads EPEVTQTPSHQVTQMGQEVILRCVPISNHLYFYWYRQILGQKVEFLVSFYNNEISEKSEIFDDQFSVERPDGSNFTLKIRSTKLEDSAMYFCASSDLGVSIGGYEQYFGPGTRLTVT.

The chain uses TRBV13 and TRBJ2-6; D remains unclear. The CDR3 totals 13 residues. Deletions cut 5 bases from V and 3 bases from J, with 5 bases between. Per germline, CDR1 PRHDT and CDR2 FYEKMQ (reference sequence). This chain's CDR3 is CASSPRGANVLTF. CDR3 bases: TGTGCCAGCAGCCCCCGTGGGGCCAACGTCCTGACTTTC.

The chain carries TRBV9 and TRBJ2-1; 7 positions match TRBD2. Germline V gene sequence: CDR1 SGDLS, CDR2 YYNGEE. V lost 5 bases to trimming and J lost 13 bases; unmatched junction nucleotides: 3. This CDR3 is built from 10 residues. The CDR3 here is CASSGEGQFF. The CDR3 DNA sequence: TGTGCCAGCAGTGGGGAGGGACAGTTCTTC.

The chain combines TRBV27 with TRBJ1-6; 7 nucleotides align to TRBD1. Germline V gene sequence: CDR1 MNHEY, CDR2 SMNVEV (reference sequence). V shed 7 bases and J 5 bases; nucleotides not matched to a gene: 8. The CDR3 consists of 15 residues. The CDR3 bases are TGTGCCAGCACGAGCCCGGGACAGCATAATTCACCCCTCCACTTT. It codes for CASTSPGQHNSPLHF.

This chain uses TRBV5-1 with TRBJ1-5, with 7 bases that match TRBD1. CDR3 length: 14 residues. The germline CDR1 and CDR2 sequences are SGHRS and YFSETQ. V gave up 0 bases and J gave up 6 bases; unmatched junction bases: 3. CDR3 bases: TGCGCCAGCAGCTTGGGACAGGGATTTCAGCCCCAGCATTTT. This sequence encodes CASSLGQGFQPQHF.

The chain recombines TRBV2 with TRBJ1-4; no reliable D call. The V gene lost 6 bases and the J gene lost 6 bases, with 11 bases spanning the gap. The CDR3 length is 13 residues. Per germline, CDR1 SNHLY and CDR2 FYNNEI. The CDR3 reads CASSPVIHEKLFF. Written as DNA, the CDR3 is TGTGCCAGCAGCCCGGTTATCCATGAAAAACTGTTTTTT.

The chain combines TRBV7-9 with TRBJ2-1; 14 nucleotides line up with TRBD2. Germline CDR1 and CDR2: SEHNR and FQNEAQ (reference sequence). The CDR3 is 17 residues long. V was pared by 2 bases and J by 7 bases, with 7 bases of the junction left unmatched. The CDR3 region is CASSLKRGLAGENEQFF. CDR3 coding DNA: TGTGCCAGCAGCTTAAAGCGGGGACTAGCGGGGGAGAATGAGCAGTTCTTC. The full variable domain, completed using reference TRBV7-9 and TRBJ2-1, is DTGVSQNPRHKITKRGQNVTFRCDPISEHNRLYWYRQTLGQGPEFLTYFQNEAQLEKSRLLSDRFSAERPKGSFSTLEIQRTEQGDSAMYLCASSLKRGLAGENEQFFGPGTRLTVL.

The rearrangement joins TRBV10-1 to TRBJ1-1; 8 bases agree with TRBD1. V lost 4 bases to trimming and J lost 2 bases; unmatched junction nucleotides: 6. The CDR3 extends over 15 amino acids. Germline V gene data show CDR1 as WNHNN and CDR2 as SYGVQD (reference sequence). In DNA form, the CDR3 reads TGCGCCAGCAGTGTCGGGACAGGCTCTAACACTGAAGCTTTCTTT. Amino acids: CASSVGTGSNTEAFF.

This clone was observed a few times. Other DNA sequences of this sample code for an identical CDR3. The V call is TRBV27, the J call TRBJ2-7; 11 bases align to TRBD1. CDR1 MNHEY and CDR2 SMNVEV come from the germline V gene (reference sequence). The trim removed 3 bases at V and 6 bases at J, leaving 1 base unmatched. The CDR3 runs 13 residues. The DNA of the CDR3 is TGTGCCAGCAGTTTCGGACAGGGGGCCGAGCAGTACTTC. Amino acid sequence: CASSFGQGAEQYF.